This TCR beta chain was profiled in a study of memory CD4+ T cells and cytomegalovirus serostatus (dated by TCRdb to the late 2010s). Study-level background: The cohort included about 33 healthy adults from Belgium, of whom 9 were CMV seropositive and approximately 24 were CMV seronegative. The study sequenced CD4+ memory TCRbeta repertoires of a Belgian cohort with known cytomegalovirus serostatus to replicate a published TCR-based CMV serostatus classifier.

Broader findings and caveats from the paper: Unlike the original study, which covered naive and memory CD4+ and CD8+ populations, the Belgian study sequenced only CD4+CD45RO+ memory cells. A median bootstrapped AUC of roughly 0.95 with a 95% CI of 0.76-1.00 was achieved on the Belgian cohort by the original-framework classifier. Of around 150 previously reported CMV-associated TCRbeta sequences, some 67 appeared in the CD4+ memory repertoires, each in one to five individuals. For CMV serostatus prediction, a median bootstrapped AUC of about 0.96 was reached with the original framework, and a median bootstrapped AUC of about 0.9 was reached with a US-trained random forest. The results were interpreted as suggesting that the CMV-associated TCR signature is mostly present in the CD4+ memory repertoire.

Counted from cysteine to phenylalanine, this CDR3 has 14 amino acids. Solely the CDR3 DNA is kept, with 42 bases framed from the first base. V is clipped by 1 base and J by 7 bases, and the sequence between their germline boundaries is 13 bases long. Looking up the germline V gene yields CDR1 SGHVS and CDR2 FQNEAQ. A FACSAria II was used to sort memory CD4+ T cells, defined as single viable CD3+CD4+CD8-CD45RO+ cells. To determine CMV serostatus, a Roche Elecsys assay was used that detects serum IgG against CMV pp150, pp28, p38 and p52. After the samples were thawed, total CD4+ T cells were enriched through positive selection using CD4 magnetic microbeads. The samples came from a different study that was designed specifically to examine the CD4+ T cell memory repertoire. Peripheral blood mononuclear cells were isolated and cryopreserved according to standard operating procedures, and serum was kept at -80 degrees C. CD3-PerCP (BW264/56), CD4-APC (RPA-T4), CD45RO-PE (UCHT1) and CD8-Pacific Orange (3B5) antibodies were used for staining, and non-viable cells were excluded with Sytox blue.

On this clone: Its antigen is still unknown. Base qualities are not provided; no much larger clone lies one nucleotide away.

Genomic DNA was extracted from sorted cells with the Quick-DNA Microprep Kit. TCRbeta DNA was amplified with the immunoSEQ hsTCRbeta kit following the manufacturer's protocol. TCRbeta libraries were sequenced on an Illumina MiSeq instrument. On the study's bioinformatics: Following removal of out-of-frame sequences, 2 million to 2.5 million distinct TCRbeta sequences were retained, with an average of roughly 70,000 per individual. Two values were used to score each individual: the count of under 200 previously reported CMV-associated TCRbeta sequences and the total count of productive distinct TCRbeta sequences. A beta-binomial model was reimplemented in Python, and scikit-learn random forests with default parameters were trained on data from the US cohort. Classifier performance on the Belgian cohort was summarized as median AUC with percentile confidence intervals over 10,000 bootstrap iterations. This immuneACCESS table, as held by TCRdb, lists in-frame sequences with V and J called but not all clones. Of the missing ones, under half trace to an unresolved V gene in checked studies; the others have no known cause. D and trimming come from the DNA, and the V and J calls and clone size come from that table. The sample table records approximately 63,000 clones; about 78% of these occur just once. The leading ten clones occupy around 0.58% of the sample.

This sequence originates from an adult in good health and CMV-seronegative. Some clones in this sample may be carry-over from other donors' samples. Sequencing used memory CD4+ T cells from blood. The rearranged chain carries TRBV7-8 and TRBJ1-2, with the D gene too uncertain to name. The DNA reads TGTGCCAGCAGCTTAGGGCATAGCGTAGGTGGCTACACCTTC. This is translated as CASSLGHSVGGYTF.